This TCR beta chain was profiled in a study of cytomegalovirus exposure and HLA in healthy donors (dated by TCRdb to about 2017). Study-level background: According to an earlier analysis of a few hundred of the donors, about 180 million T cells yielded some 120 million unique TCR beta sequences and around 300 Gb of sequence data. Roughly 300 gigabases of sequencing data and approximately 85 million unique TCR sequences were included in an early release covering several hundred HLA-typed donors. The aim of the study was to test whether cataloging public T cell receptors could identify signatures of past pathogen exposure. Every repertoire in the discovery cohort had been generated on one and the same sequencing platform. To study patterns of TCR occurrence, a later analysis re-analyzed previously published TCR beta repertoires from 650 to 750 donors and added high-resolution HLA genotyping. Besides the first cohort of around 700 subjects, a separate validation cohort made up of some 110 different subjects was used. High-throughput TCR immunosequencing, statistical association of individual TCRs with disease status, and machine learning were combined to predict cytomegalovirus infection status. A later genetic analysis used genome-wide SNP genotypes for about 60% of the roughly 670 donors, treating that subset as a discovery cohort. An earlier analysis of 587 of the donors used high-throughput TCR beta sequencing to judge whether each TCR beta V gene segment behaved as functional or pseudogenic. Of the roughly 390 genotyped donors, 70% to 90% were placed in the genetic ancestry cluster associated with self-reported Caucasian donors. Donor age, sex, ethnicity and CMV serostatus were compiled alongside the repertoire data. The T cell repertoires of about 700 subjects were profiled by immunosequencing and related to cytomegalovirus serostatus. HLA typing included class I and class II loci at four-digit resolution. On average, roughly 240,000 unique TCR beta nucleotide sequences were sequenced per donor among a few hundred genotyped donors of the cohort, with approximately 18% of those sequences being non-productive. Typing coverage varied by locus: 629-630 donors for A, B, C, DRB1 and DQB1; approximately 500 for DQA1; more than 600 for DPA1; 400 to 480 for DPB1. Rather than using new phenotypic data, the later analysis identified candidate immune exposures from TCR beta sequences and from how often those sequences occurred across donors. Four or five DR-DQ haplotypes were handled as single units for association and clustering because linkage in the cohort was strong. Here is what the overall study found, with its caveats: A cluster of highly shared sequence variants was judged likely to represent a technical artifact of the sequencing pipeline. Because some donors lacked HLA typing at each locus, the association tests relied only on the typed subset. The earlier analysis of 587 of the donors excluded approximately 17 rarely observed V segments, including chromosome 9 orphons, because counts were too low. An association between a missense DCLRE1C variant and V-gene and J-gene trimming of TCR beta chains was found in a later genetic analysis and replicated in an independent cohort. Broadly in line with IMGT annotations, most TCR beta V segments showed up in productive rearrangements about 87% or about 30% of the time in an earlier analysis of approximately 640 of the donors. The 87-base-pair reads could not distinguish some IMGT-functional V segments, including TRBV6-2 and TRBV6-3, so those segments were excluded. Compared with equally common non-associated chains, HLA-associated TCR beta chains in a later analysis were more clonally expanded and had lower generation probabilities. In vitro tests confirmed that a few of the cytomegalovirus-associated TCR beta chains recognize cytomegalovirus antigens. According to a later analysis, TCR association rates differed among HLA loci, with DRB1 alleles showing the most associated TCRs and HLA-C alleles showing the fewest. Roughly uniform sequencing depth across donors was assumed in presence/absence analyses, although this assumption may not hold. The only immune exposure information available for the cohort was CMV serostatus. In a later genetic analysis, fewer N-insertions in productive TCRs were reported among donors in an Asian-associated ancestry cluster than the 666-donor mean. According to a later analysis, most CMV-associated TCR beta chains appeared to be HLA-restricted, and the HLA associations seemed to be driven largely by CMV exposure. A further reported finding was that TCR beta sequences accurately predicted the HLA-A and HLA-B alleles for most subjects in the first cohort. Across donors, most TCR sequences were observed very rarely, whereas some public TCRs were present in many individuals. Only TCR beta chains were sequenced in this cohort, and the absence of alpha or paired-chain data limited detectable features. Several of the top co-occurrence clusters appeared to be linked to parvovirus B19, influenza, CMV and Epstein-Barr virus, according to a later analysis. Assigning TCR associations to individual alleles was difficult when HLA alleles, especially DR and DQ, strongly co-occurred. Linkage disequilibrium might explain the correlated functional status among segregating V segments, but an unknown experimental factor could not be excluded. In the study, around 150 TCR beta chains were listed as associated with cytomegalovirus. The authors suggested that the approach could potentially be extended to other disease states and immunological phenotypes. The classifier was reported to diagnose cytomegalovirus status with high specificity and sensitivity in both the original cohort and the validation cohort. A later analysis associated approximately 17,000 TCR beta sequences with specific HLA alleles at a false discovery rate of 0.05.

CDR1 and CDR2 are read off the germline V gene (reference sequence) as MNHEY and SMNVEV. Relative to germline, V is 5 bases shorter and J is 1 base shorter, with 9 bases between their ends. The CDR3, from cysteine to phenylalanine, totals 13 residues. Only the CDR3 DNA is retained, 39 bases long and in frame from the first base. The cohort was made up of 650 to 700 healthy bone marrow donors. At the time of sampling, all cohort members were nominally healthy, though unrecorded immune exposures were likely present. The donor was CMV seropositive and was included in the group of 250 to 350 seropositive cohort members. A peripheral blood sample was provided by each donor, and peripheral blood mononuclear cells were used for TCR beta sequencing. Genomic DNA was extracted from the blood cell samples with the Qiagen DNeasy Blood Extraction Kit. Library construction relied on the immunoSEQ multiplex PCR assay. The multiplex PCR relied on a mix of 60 forward primers for TCR Vbeta segments and 13 reverse primers for TCR Jbeta segments. The CDR3 region of rearranged TCR beta genes was amplified from genomic DNA by a multiplex PCR assay. The Illumina HiSeq System was used to sequence the amplified TCR beta libraries as 87-base-pair reads. The study's processing was this. A later analysis counted about 80 million unique TCR beta chains across the roughly 700 repertoires, and roughly 11 million of these chains were shared by at least two donors. A nearest-neighbor algorithm error-corrected the raw reads and collapsed the reads into unique sequences, merging closely related sequences to remove PCR and sequencing errors. To assign V, D and J gene segments, CDR3 sequences were aligned to IMGT reference sequences. For a sequence to be retained, at least a six-nucleotide match to both a V gene segment and a J gene segment was required. Rearrangements were called productive when the CDR3 lacked stop codons and stayed in frame with V and J; all others were non-productive. CDR3 was defined according to IMGT convention as the region running from the second conserved V-encoded cysteine to the conserved J-encoded phenylalanine. Sequences without an unambiguous match to a single V gene segment were excluded from the earlier analysis of about 630 of the donors. An earlier analysis of about 590 of the donors classified V segments as functional when productive rearrangements were above 56.7% and as segregating when the standard deviation between donors was above 5%. A statistical classification framework was built to diagnose cytomegalovirus status from the catalog of TCR beta chain sequences. In a later analysis, V and J genes were assigned by comparing TCR nucleotide sequences against IMGT/GENE-DB human TR gene sequences. Using the TCRdist pipeline, a later analysis assigned CDR3 sequences along with most-parsimonious VDJ recombination scenarios. In a later analysis, each TCR beta chain was defined by its CDR3 amino acid sequence together with its V-gene family, and reads without a unique V-gene family were excluded. A later analysis removed 500 to 600 highly shared, low-generation-probability nucleotide sequences to deal with suspected cross-contamination and a sequencing artifact. A later analysis calculated a clonal expansion index for each public chain from normalized within-repertoire ranks of inferred template counts. Generation probabilities in a later analysis came from a VDJ recombination model fitted to out-of-frame rearrangements, and those results were checked against IGoR. Hypergeometric tests were used in a later analysis to score TCR-TCR, TCR-HLA and TCR-CMV co-occurrence, with a repertoire-size bias correction applied to the TCR pairs. To estimate false discovery rates, a later analysis permuted the HLA or CMV assignments 20 times. In a later analysis, co-occurring TCRs were grouped with DBSCAN, and TCRdist sequence similarity was added when clustering was performed within HLA-allele-positive subsets. For co-occurrence clustering, repertoires with fewer than 30,000 or more than 120,000 public chains were excluded, along with five repertoires with anomalous nucleotide sharing. In TCRdb, the immuneACCESS table is reduced to in-frame sequences with V and J assigned. These tables do not hold every clone; where another copy was compared, an unresolved V gene accounts for under half, and the others remain unexplained. V and J calls and clone size are given by that table; D and trimming were obtained from the DNA. For this sample there are some 80,000 clones; around 78% appear just once. The ten top clones hold 5.5% to 7.5% of the sample.

To note about this clone: No antigen is known for it. No qualities accompany the bases; no much larger clone lies one base away.

The sample consisted of PBMCs. The sequence is built from TRBV27 and TRBJ2-7; the D segment cannot be called with confidence. The sequence was collected from a man aged 18 to 29 in good health and CMV-seropositive. The nucleotides are TGTGCCAGCAGTCCATCAGGTTCCTACGAGCAGTACTTC. Translated, this gives CASSPSGSYEQYF.